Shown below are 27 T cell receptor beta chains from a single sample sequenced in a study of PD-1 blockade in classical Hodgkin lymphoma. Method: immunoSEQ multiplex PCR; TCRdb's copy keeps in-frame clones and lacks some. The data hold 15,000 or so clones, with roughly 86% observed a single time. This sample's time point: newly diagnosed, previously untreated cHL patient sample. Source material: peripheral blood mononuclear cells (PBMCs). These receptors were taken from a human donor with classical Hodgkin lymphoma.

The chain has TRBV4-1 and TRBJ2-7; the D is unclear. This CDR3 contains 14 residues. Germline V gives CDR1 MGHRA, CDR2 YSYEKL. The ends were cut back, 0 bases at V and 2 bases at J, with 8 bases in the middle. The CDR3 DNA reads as TGCGCCAGCAGCCAAGAGGAGTTAGCCTACGAGCAGTACTTC. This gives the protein CASSQEELAYEQYF.

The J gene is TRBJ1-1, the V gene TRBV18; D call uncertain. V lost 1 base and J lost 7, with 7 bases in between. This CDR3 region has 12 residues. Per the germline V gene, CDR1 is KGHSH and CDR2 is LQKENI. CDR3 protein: CASSPRELEAFF. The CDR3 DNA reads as TGTGCCAGCTCACCACGGGAGCTTGAAGCTTTCTTT.

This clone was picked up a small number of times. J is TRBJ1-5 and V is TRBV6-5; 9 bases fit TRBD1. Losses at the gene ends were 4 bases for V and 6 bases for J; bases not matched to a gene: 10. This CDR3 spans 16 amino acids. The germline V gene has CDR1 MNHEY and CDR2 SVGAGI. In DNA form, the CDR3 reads TGTGCCAGCAGTTGGGACAGGGTAGTGTTGGGTCAGCCCCAGCATTTT. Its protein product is CASSWDRVVLGQPQHF.

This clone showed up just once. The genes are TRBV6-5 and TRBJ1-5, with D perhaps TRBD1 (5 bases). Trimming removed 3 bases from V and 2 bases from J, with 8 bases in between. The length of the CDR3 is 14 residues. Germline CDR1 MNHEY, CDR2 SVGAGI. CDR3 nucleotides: TGTGCCAGCAGTTATGGGGGTGGCAATCAGCCCCAGCATTTT. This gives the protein CASSYGGGNQPQHF.

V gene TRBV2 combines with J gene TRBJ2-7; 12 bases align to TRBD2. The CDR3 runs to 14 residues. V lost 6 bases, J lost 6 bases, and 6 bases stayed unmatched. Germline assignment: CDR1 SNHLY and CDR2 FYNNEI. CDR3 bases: TGTGCCAGCAGAAGACTAGCGGGAGTAATCGAGCAGTACTTC. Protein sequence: CASRRLAGVIEQYF.

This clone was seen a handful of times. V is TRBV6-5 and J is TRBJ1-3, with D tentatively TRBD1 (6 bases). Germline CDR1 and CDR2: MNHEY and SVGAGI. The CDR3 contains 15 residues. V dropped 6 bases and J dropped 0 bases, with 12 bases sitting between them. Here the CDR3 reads CASRPGTTSGNTIYF. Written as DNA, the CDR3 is TGTGCCAGCAGACCCGGGACAACCTCTGGAAACACCATATATTTT.

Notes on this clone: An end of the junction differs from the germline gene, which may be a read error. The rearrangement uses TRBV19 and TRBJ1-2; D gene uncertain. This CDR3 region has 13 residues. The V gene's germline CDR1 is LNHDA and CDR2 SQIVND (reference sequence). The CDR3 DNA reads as TGTGCCAGTAGTATAGACCCTAAGTATGGCTACACCTTC. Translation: CASSIDPKYGYTF.

CDR3 in amino acids: CASSQVWQDEAFF. CDR3 sequence (DNA): TGTGCCAGCAGCCAAGTATGGCAAGATGAAGCTTTCTTT. This rearrangement joins TRBV14 to TRBJ1-1; D is unresolved. Per germline, CDR1 SGHDN and CDR2 FVKESK. CDR3 size: 13 residues. V dropped 1 base and J dropped 7 bases, with 10 bases sitting between them.

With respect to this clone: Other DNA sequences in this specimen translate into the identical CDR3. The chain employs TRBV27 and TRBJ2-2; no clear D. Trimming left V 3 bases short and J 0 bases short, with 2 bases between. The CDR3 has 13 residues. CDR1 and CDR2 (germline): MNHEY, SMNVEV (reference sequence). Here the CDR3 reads CASSLANTGELFF. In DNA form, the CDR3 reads TGTGCCAGCAGTTTGGCGAACACCGGGGAGCTGTTTTTT.

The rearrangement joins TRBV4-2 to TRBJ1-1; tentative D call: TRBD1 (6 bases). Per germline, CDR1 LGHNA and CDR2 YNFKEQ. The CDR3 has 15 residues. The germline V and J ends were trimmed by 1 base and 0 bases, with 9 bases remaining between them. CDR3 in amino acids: CASSQADRMNTEAFF. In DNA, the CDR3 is TGTGCCAGCAGCCAAGCGGACAGAATGAACACTGAAGCTTTCTTT.

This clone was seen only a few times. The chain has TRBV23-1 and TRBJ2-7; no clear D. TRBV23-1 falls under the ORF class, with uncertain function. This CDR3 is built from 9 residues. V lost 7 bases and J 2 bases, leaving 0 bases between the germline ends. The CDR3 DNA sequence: TGCGCCAGCACCTACGAGCAGTACTTC. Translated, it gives CASTYEQYF.

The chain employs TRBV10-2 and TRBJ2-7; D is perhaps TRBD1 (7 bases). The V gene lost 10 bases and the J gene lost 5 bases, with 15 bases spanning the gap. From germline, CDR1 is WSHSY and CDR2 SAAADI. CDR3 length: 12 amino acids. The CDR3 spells CATQGGIHEQYF. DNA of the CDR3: TGCGCCACCCAGGGGGGCATCCACGAGCAGTACTTC.

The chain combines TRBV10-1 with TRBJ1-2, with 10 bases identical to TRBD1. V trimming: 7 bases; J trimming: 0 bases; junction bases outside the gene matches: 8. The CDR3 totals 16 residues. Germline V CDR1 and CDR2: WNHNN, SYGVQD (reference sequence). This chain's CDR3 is CASKPGTGDPNYGYTF. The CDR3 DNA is TGCGCCAGCAAGCCCGGGACAGGGGATCCTAACTATGGCTACACCTTC.

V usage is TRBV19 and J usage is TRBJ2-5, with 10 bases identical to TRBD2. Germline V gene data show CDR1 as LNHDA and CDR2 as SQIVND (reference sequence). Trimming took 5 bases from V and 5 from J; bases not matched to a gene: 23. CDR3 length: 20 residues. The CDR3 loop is CASSPRQREGSPHHQETQYF. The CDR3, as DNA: TGTGCCAGTAGTCCCCGGCAGCGGGAGGGCTCACCCCACCATCAGGAGACCCAGTACTTC.

In nucleotides, the CDR3 is TGTGCCAGCAGGAGACAGGGCCGCACAGATACGCAGTATTTT. It yields the protein CASRRQGRTDTQYF. The V gene is TRBV21-1, the J gene TRBJ2-3; the table gives TRBD1 as D, unverified against the DNA. TRBV21-1 is annotated as a pseudogene. The CDR3 extends over 14 amino acids.

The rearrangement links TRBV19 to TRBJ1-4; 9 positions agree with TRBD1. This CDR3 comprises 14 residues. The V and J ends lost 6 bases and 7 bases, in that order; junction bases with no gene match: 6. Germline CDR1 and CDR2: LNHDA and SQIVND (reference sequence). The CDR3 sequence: CASSPGQGTEKLFF. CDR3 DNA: TGTGCCAGTAGCCCGGGACAGGGAACTGAAAAACTGTTTTTT.

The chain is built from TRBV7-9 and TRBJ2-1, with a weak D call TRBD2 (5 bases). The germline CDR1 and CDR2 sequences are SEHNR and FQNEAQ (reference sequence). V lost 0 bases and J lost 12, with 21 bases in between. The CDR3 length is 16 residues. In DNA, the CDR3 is TGTGCCAGCAGCTTAGCACTAGGGCAGGTGGGGTTGGGGCAGTTCTTC. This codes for CASSLALGQVGLGQFF. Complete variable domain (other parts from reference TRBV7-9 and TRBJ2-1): DTGVSQNPRHKITKRGQNVTFRCDPISEHNRLYWYRQTLGQGPEFLTYFQNEAQLEKSRLLSDRFSAERPKGSFSTLEIQRTEQGDSAMYLCASSLALGQVGLGQFFGPGTRLTVL.

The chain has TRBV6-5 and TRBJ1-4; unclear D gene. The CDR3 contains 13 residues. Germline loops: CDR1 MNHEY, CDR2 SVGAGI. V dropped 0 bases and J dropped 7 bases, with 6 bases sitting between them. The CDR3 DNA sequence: TGTGCCAGCAGTTACTCGATGCCTGAAAAACTGTTTTTT. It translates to CASSYSMPEKLFF.

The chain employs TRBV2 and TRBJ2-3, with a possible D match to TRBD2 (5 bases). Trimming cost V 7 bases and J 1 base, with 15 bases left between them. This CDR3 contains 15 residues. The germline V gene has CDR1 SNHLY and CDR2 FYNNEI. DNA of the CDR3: TGTGCCAGCACATACCCGGGGTCGGGCACAGATACGCAGTATTTT. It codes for CASTYPGSGTDTQYF.

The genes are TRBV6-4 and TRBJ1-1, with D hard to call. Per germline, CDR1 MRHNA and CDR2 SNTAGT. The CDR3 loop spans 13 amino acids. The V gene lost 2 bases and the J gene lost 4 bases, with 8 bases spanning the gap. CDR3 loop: CASSDREGTEAFF. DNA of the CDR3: TGTGCCAGCAGTGACAGGGAGGGCACTGAAGCTTTCTTT.

CDR3 bases: TGTGCCAGTAGTAGAAAGGAGAACACTGAAGCTTTCTTT. Its protein product is CASSRKENTEAFF. The rearrangement uses TRBV19 and TRBJ1-1; D is undetermined. V was pared by 4 bases and J by 1 base, with 7 bases between. CDR3 length equals 13 residues. The germline V gene has CDR1 LNHDA and CDR2 SQIVND (reference sequence).

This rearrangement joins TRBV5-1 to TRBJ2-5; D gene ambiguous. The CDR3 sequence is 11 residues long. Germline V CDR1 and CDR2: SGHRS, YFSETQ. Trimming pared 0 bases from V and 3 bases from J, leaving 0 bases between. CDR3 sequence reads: CASSLEETQYF. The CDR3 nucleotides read TGCGCCAGCAGCTTGGAAGAGACCCAGTACTTC.

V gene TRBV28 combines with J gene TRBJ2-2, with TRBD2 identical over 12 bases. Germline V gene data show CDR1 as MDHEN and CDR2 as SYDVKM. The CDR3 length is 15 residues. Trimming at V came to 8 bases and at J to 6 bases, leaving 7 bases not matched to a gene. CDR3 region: CASWRTSGIPGELFF. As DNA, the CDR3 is TGTGCCAGCTGGAGGACTAGCGGGATCCCCGGGGAGCTGTTTTTT.

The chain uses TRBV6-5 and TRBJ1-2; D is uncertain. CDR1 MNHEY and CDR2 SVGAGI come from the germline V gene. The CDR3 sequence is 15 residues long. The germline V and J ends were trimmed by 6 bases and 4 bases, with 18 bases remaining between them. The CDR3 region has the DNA TGTGCCAGCAGGCGCTATGATCCTTTGGGCTATGGCTACACCTTC. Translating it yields CASRRYDPLGYGYTF.

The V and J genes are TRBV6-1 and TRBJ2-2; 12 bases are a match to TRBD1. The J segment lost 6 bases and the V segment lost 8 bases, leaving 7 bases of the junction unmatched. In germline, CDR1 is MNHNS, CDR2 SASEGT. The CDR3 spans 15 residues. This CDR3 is CASPGQGAMPGELFF. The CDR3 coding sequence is TGTGCCAGCCCGGGACAGGGGGCTATGCCCGGGGAGCTGTTTTTT.

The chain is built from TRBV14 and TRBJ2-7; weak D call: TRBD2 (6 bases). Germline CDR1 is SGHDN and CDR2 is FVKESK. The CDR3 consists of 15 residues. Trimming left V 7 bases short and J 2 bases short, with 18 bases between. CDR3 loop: CASNHAAGPTYEQYF. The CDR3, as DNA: TGTGCCAGCAATCATGCAGCGGGCCCGACCTACGAGCAGTACTTC.

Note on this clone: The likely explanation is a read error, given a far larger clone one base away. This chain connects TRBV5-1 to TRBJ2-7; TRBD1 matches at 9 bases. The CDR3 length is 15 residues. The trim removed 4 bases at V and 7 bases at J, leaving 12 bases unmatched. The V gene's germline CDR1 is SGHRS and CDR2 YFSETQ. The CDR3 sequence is CASSHTTGGEREQYF. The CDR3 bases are TGCGCCAGCAGCCACACGACAGGGGGGGAGAGGGAGCAGTACTTC.